Listed below are T cell receptor beta chains from one sample, sequenced in a study of shared T cell receptors in the human thymus. Produced via immunoSEQ multiplex PCR; TCRdb's table is partial and in-frame only. Seen here are about 380,000 clones, roughly 94% observed once, and the top ten hold 0.015% to 0.02%. The specimen was thymocytes. These receptors were taken from a human donor. Each CDR3 is given with its conserved first and last residue. Each record gives: J gene, D gene, V gene, clone size, CDR3 length, CDR3 DNA, CDR3 protein. The D gene is left open where the match is weak. Size is stated for part of the rows, as once, few or many counts, or as a class when the clone is expanded.

TRBJ2-1,TRBD1,TRBV6-4,-,15,TGTGCCAGCAGTGCGGACGGGGACAGACACAATGAGCAGTTCTTC,CASSADGDRHNEQFF
TRBJ2-1,-,TRBV10-1,-,16,TGCGCCAGCAGTGATTGTCGCTACCTCTCCTACAATGAGCAGTTCTTC,CASSDCRYLSYNEQFF
TRBJ1-2,-,TRBV19,-,17,TGTGCCAGTAGTATACCCACTACAGGGTCGGCAGACTATGGCTACACCTTC,CASSIPTTGSADYGYTF
TRBJ2-3,-,TRBV4-2,once,16,TGTGCCAGCAGCCCCCAAGGGGTTTCTGACTTAGATACGCAGTATTTT,CASSPQGVSDLDTQYF
TRBJ1-2,-,TRBV4-1,-,17,TGCGCCAGCAGCCATACCGGGCGGGGCTCAGCTAACTATGGCTACACCTTC,CASSHTGRGSANYGYTF
TRBJ2-2,TRBD2,TRBV27,-,17,TGTGCCAGCAGTCCCCTTGAAAGCGGGAAACCCCCCGGGGAGCTGTTTTTT,CASSPLESGKPPGELFF
TRBJ2-1,TRBD2,TRBV11-3,-,15,TGTGCCAGCAGCCCGACTAGCGGGAGATGCGATGAGCAGTTCTTC,CASSPTSGRCDEQFF
TRBJ2-5,-,TRBV6-5,once,15,TGTGCCAGCAGTTACTCGGGGGCCCAAGAGAAGACCCAGTACTTC,CASSYSGAQEKTQYF
TRBJ1-1,TRBD1,TRBV29-1,-,16,TGCAGCGTTGAAGATGGTCGACAGGGAGGGAACACTGAAGCTTTCTTT,CSVEDGRQGGNTEAFF
TRBJ1-5,-,TRBV27,-,14,TGTGCCAGCAGTTTAGTCGTTAGCAATCAGCCCCAGCATTTT,CASSLVVSNQPQHF
TRBJ1-1,TRBD1,TRBV5-6,-,13,TGTGCCAGCTCGACAGGGATGTTCGCTGAAGCTTTCTTT,CASSTGMFAEAFF
TRBJ2-2,-,TRBV9,once,13,TGTGCCAGCAGCGTAATAAAGGGCGGGGAGCTGTTTTTT,CASSVIKGGELFF
TRBJ1-2,TRBD1,TRBV7-9,-,16,TGTGCCAGCAGCAGCATACCAGGGGGAACTAACTATGGCTACACCTTC,CASSSIPGGTNYGYTF
TRBJ2-2,-,TRBV27,-,15,TGTGCCAGCAGTTGGGCGGACCCGAACACCGGGGAGCTGTTTTTT,CASSWADPNTGELFF
TRBJ2-7,TRBD1,TRBV5-4,-,15,TGTGCCAGCAGCTTGGCGGCGACAGGGGGGAGCGAGCAGTACTTC,CASSLAATGGSEQYF
TRBJ2-5,TRBD2,TRBV14,-,18,TGTGCCAGCAGCCAAGGAGGTGGGGTAGCGGGAGGGCCCGAGACCCAGTACTTC,CASSQGGGVAGGPETQYF
TRBJ2-1,-,TRBV27,-,13,TGTGCCAGCAGTTCCGCCTTCTACAATGAGCAGTTCTTC,CASSSAFYNEQFF
TRBJ1-2,-,TRBV7-9,once,16,TGTGCCAGCAGCTTAGAAGTCGGGGTGGACAACTATGGCTACACCTTC,CASSLEVGVDNYGYTF
TRBJ2-5,TRBD2,TRBV5-6,-,15,TGTGCCAGCAGCTTGGTGGGGGGGAGGCTAGAGACCCAGTACTTC,CASSLVGGRLETQYF
TRBJ1-4,-,TRBV28,-,16,TGTGCCAGCAGTCAAAACGGGTTCGGAGGGCTCGTAGTACTGTTTTTT,CASSQNGFGGLVVLFF
TRBJ2-3,-,TRBV7-6,once,13,TGTGCCAGCAGCCCACACTCAGGAGTTACGCAGTATTTT,CASSPHSGVTQYF
TRBJ2-3,-,TRBV30,-,12,TGTGCCTGGAAGCGCAGATCAGATACGCAGTATTTT,CAWKRRSDTQYF
TRBJ2-7,-,TRBV14,-,11,TGTGCCAGCAGCCTAAAGTACGAGCAGTACTTC,CASSLKYEQYF
TRBJ2-7,-,TRBV30,once,13,TGTGCCTGGAGTGTTGGGGGCGACTACGAGCAGTACTTC,CAWSVGGDYEQYF
TRBJ2-1,TRBD2,TRBV6-1,-,19,TGTGCCAGCAGTGCAAGGACTAGCGGGAGGGAAAGCTCCTACAATGAGCAGTTCTTC,CASSARTSGRESSYNEQFF
TRBJ2-3,-,TRBV5-1,-,13,TGCGCCAGCAGCTTGGGAAAAGGTGATACGCAGTATTTT,CASSLGKGDTQYF
TRBJ1-1,TRBD1,TRBV5-4,-,16,TGTGCCAGCAGCCGGGGGTCAGGGGGCGGCTACACTGAAGCTTTCTTT,CASSRGSGGGYTEAFF